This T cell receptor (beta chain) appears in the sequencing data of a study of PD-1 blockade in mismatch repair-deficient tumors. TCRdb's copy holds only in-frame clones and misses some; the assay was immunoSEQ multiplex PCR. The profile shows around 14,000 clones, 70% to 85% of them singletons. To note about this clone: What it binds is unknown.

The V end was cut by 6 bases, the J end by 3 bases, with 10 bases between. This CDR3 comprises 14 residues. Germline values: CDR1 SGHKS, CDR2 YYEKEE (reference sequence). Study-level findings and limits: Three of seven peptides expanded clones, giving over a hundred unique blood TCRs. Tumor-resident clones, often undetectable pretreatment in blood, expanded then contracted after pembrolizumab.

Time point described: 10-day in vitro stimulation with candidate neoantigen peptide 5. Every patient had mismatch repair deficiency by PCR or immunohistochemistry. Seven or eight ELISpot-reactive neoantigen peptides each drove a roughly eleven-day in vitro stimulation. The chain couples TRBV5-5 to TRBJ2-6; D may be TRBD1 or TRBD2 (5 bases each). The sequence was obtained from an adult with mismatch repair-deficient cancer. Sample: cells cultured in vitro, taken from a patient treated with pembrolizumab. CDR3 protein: CASTRDVGANVLTF. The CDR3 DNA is TGTGCCAGCACCCGGGACGTTGGGGCCAACGTCCTGACTTTC.